The TCR beta chain described here comes from a study of shared T cell receptors in the human thymus. Trimming took 0 bases from V and 4 from J, leaving 12 bases between them. Germline assignment: CDR1 KGHSH and CDR2 LQKENI. CDR3 length: 16 amino acids. The method was immunoSEQ multiplex PCR; TCRdb's version includes in-frame clones alone and lacks a portion of them. The sample includes more than 550,000 clones, about 87% seen only once; the top ten take 0.0094%. This sample was also put to use in a study of human thymus T cells.

The clonotype comes from a boy in the first two years of life with a congenital heart defect. The chain combines TRBV18 with TRBJ1-4; perhaps TRBD1 as D (5 bases). The specimen sequenced was thymocytes. As DNA, the CDR3 is TGTGCCAGCTCACCACCGGAGGCGGGGGTTAATGAAAAACTGTTTTTT. Translated, it gives CASSPPEAGVNEKLFF.